These T cell receptor beta chains were read from a single sample in a study of T cell changes during pregnancy in multiple sclerosis. Data came from immunoSEQ multiplex PCR; TCRdb stores just in-frame clones and leaves some out. The data contain under 80,000 clones, around 94% of them singletons. The sequences come from peripheral blood, collected in the third trimester of pregnancy. Receptor source: a female donor with multiple sclerosis, enrolled in a pregnancy study. Each CDR3 is given with its conserved first and last residue. The order of the fields is CDR3 DNA, CDR3 protein, D gene, V gene, clone size, J gene. A D gene is named only where the DNA matches it firmly. Clone sizes are given selectively: once, few, many, or a class where the clone is expanded.

CDR3 DNA: TGTGCCAGCAGCCCCCGGGAGCAGAACACTGAAGCTTTCTTT
CDR3 protein: CASSPREQNTEAFF
D gene: .
V gene: TRBV2
clone size: .
J gene: TRBJ1-1

CDR3 DNA: TGTGCCAGCAGCCCGACTCGGTATAGCAATCAGCCCCAGCATTTT
CDR3 protein: CASSPTRYSNQPQHF
D gene: .
V gene: TRBV4-2
clone size: .
J gene: TRBJ1-5

CDR3 DNA: TGTGCCAGCAGCCTCGGGCGGGGAGGAGAGCAGTACTTC
CDR3 protein: CASSLGRGGEQYF
D gene: .
V gene: TRBV5-8
clone size: .
J gene: TRBJ2-7

CDR3 DNA: TGTGCCAGCTCACTCGGACTAGCGGAGGCAGATACGCAGTATTTT
CDR3 protein: CASSLGLAEADTQYF
D gene: TRBD2
V gene: TRBV18
clone size: once
J gene: TRBJ2-3

CDR3 DNA: TGTGCCAGCTCACGACAGAACACTGAAGCTTTCTTT
CDR3 protein: CASSRQNTEAFF
D gene: .
V gene: TRBV18
clone size: .
J gene: TRBJ1-1

CDR3 DNA: TGTGCCAGCAGCACCCCAGGGGGCTACACCTTC
CDR3 protein: CASSTPGGYTF
D gene: .
V gene: TRBV21-1
clone size: .
J gene: TRBJ1-2

CDR3 DNA: TGTGCCAGCGCGGAAAACCCAAATTCCGAACCTTATGGGGAGACCCAGTACTTC
CDR3 protein: CASAENPNSEPYGETQYF
D gene: .
V gene: TRBV9
clone size: once
J gene: TRBJ2-5

CDR3 DNA: TGTGCCAGTAGGGACAGGGCGAACACCGGGGAGCTGTTTTTT
CDR3 protein: CASRDRANTGELFF
D gene: TRBD1
V gene: TRBV19
clone size: .
J gene: TRBJ2-2

CDR3 DNA: TGTGCCAGCAGTAAACTAGCGGGGGGCGAGGATGAGCAGTTCTTC
CDR3 protein: CASSKLAGGEDEQFF
D gene: TRBD2
V gene: TRBV6-4
clone size: few
J gene: TRBJ2-1

CDR3 DNA: TGTGCCAGCCGATTACAGGGGGTAGATGGCTACACCTTC
CDR3 protein: CASRLQGVDGYTF
D gene: TRBD1
V gene: TRBV6-1
clone size: .
J gene: TRBJ1-2

CDR3 DNA: TGTGCCAGTAGCCCGGGGGGGGCGGTCGAGCAGTACTTC
CDR3 protein: CASSPGGAVEQYF
D gene: TRBD2
V gene: TRBV27
clone size: .
J gene: TRBJ2-7

CDR3 DNA: TGTGCCAGCAGTGAGGAGGTTAAGGGGGGGGACTACACCTTC
CDR3 protein: CASSEEVKGGDYTF
D gene: .
V gene: TRBV25-1
clone size: .
J gene: TRBJ1-2

CDR3 DNA: TGTGCCTGGAGTGTAGAGGGGGCGCGGGCTAGCACAGATACGCAGTATTTT
CDR3 protein: CAWSVEGARASTDTQYF
D gene: TRBD1
V gene: TRBV30
clone size: once
J gene: TRBJ2-3

CDR3 DNA: TGTGCCTGGAGTTCGGAGAGGCGCTCTGGGGCCAACGTCCTGACTTTC
CDR3 protein: CAWSSERRSGANVLTF
D gene: .
V gene: TRBV30
clone size: once
J gene: TRBJ2-6

CDR3 DNA: TGTGCCAGCGGCCAAACAGGGAAGGGATACCAAGAGACCCAGTACTTC
CDR3 protein: CASGQTGKGYQETQYF
D gene: .
V gene: TRBV7-9
clone size: .
J gene: TRBJ2-5

CDR3 DNA: TGTGCCAGCAGCAGGGGTAACTATGGCTACACCTTC
CDR3 protein: CASSRGNYGYTF
D gene: .
V gene: TRBV28
clone size: .
J gene: TRBJ1-2

CDR3 DNA: TGCGCCAGCAGCCAAGGGGGGAGGGGGACAACTGAAGCTTTCTTT
CDR3 protein: CASSQGGRGTTEAFF
D gene: .
V gene: TRBV4-3
clone size: .
J gene: TRBJ1-1

CDR3 DNA: TGTGCCAGTAGTCGAAGGGGGCCAAGCAATCAGCCCCAGCATTTT
CDR3 protein: CASSRRGPSNQPQHF
D gene: TRBD1
V gene: TRBV19
clone size: .
J gene: TRBJ1-5

CDR3 DNA: TGTGCCAGCACCCCTCGGGGACAGGGGGCGCGTCCTAACTATGGCTACACCTTC
CDR3 protein: CASTPRGQGARPNYGYTF
D gene: TRBD1
V gene: TRBV4-2
clone size: once
J gene: TRBJ1-2

CDR3 DNA: TGTGCCAGAAGTTTGGGACGGGGGATCTATGGCTACACCTTC
CDR3 protein: CARSLGRGIYGYTF
D gene: .
V gene: TRBV5-3
clone size: .
J gene: TRBJ1-2

CDR3 DNA: TGTGCCAGCAGTTACTCGACAGGGAAACTCTATGGCTACACCTTC
CDR3 protein: CASSYSTGKLYGYTF
D gene: TRBD1
V gene: TRBV6-5
clone size: .
J gene: TRBJ1-2

CDR3 DNA: TGTGCTAGTGGTTCCATGCCGGGACAGGGGGCATGGGACACCGGGGAGCTGTTTTTT
CDR3 protein: CASGSMPGQGAWDTGELFF
D gene: TRBD1
V gene: TRBV12-5
clone size: .
J gene: TRBJ2-2

CDR3 DNA: TGCGCCAGCAGCCAAGATCTGAGCGGGGCGGCGGAGACCCAGTACTTC
CDR3 protein: CASSQDLSGAAETQYF
D gene: TRBD2
V gene: TRBV4-3
clone size: .
J gene: TRBJ2-5

CDR3 DNA: TGTGCCAGCAGTTACGAGGGGGCGGACACCGGGGAGCTGTTTTTT
CDR3 protein: CASSYEGADTGELFF
D gene: TRBD1
V gene: TRBV6-5
clone size: once
J gene: TRBJ2-2

CDR3 DNA: TGTGCCAGCAGGCCCCGGCAGGTGAACACTGAAGCTTTCTTT
CDR3 protein: CASRPRQVNTEAFF
D gene: .
V gene: TRBV5-8
clone size: once
J gene: TRBJ1-1

CDR3 DNA: TGTGCCAGCTCCCCCCCCGGGAGAGAGACCCAGTACTTC
CDR3 protein: CASSPPGRETQYF
D gene: .
V gene: TRBV18
clone size: .
J gene: TRBJ2-5

CDR3 DNA: TGTGCCAGCAGCTTGGGCCCCCTCGGATATGAGCAGTTCTTC
CDR3 protein: CASSLGPLGYEQFF
D gene: .
V gene: TRBV7-2
clone size: .
J gene: TRBJ2-1

CDR3 DNA: TGTGCCAGCAGTGTCACACAGGGGGGTAAAGCTGAAGCTTTCTTT
CDR3 protein: CASSVTQGGKAEAFF
D gene: TRBD1
V gene: TRBV6-4
clone size: .
J gene: TRBJ1-1

CDR3 DNA: TGTGCCAGCAGGCGGAAGGTACAGGCTGAATACACCTTC
CDR3 protein: CASRRKVQAEYTF
D gene: .
V gene: TRBV5-8
clone size: .
J gene: TRBJ1-2

CDR3 DNA: TGTGCCTGGAGTCCCGGGACAGGGGGCTACGAGCAGTACTTC
CDR3 protein: CAWSPGTGGYEQYF
D gene: TRBD1
V gene: TRBV30
clone size: .
J gene: TRBJ2-7

CDR3 DNA: TGCAGCGTGGATGACAGGGAGGTTACGCAGTATTTT
CDR3 protein: CSVDDREVTQYF
D gene: .
V gene: TRBV29-1
clone size: .
J gene: TRBJ2-3

CDR3 DNA: TGTGCCAGCAGCTCCCCGGGACAGGGGGCCGGGGGTGAAAAACTGTTTTTT
CDR3 protein: CASSSPGQGAGGEKLFF
D gene: TRBD1
V gene: TRBV5-4
clone size: .
J gene: TRBJ1-4

CDR3 DNA: TGTGCCACCCGACAGGGCGGAGGGGAGCAGTTCTTC
CDR3 protein: CATRQGGGEQFF
D gene: .
V gene: TRBV18
clone size: .
J gene: TRBJ2-1

CDR3 DNA: TGTGCCAGCAGCTTTATCTCTAGCGGGGTGGCCGGGGAGCTGTTTTTT
CDR3 protein: CASSFISSGVAGELFF
D gene: TRBD2
V gene: TRBV7-6
clone size: .
J gene: TRBJ2-2

CDR3 DNA: TGTGCCAGCAGCCAACCCCCAAAAACAGATACGCAGTATTTT
CDR3 protein: CASSQPPKTDTQYF
D gene: .
V gene: TRBV4-2
clone size: few
J gene: TRBJ2-3

CDR3 DNA: TGCAGCGCGGGAGTTTCTGAAGCTTTCTTT
CDR3 protein: CSAGVSEAFF
D gene: .
V gene: TRBV29-1
clone size: once
J gene: TRBJ1-1

CDR3 DNA: TGTGCCAGCAGCCCTGGACCCACTAGTTACAATGAGCAGTTCTTC
CDR3 protein: CASSPGPTSYNEQFF
D gene: .
V gene: TRBV7-2
clone size: .
J gene: TRBJ2-1

CDR3 DNA: TGTGCCAGCAGCTCCACCGGGACATACAACTATGGCTACACCTTC
CDR3 protein: CASSSTGTYNYGYTF
D gene: .
V gene: TRBV27
clone size: .
J gene: TRBJ1-2

CDR3 DNA: TGTGCCAGCAGTGGGGGGACAGAAAATTATTATGGCTACACCTTC
CDR3 protein: CASSGGTENYYGYTF
D gene: TRBD1
V gene: TRBV6-5
clone size: .
J gene: TRBJ1-2

CDR3 DNA: TGTGCCAGCAGCTTAAGGGGACTAGAAGGGAATGAGCAGTTCTTC
CDR3 protein: CASSLRGLEGNEQFF
D gene: TRBD2
V gene: TRBV7-9
clone size: .
J gene: TRBJ2-1

CDR3 DNA: TGTGCCAGTAGTATGGATATTCGCGGAAACACTGAAGCTTTCTTT
CDR3 protein: CASSMDIRGNTEAFF
D gene: .
V gene: TRBV19
clone size: .
J gene: TRBJ1-1

CDR3 DNA: TGTGCCAGCTCACCAAGACAGGGGGCATACGAGCAGTACTTC
CDR3 protein: CASSPRQGAYEQYF
D gene: TRBD1
V gene: TRBV18
clone size: .
J gene: TRBJ2-7

CDR3 DNA: TGCGCCAGCAGCAGGGACAGGCCCGGGGAGCAGTTCTTC
CDR3 protein: CASSRDRPGEQFF
D gene: TRBD1
V gene: TRBV5-1
clone size: .
J gene: TRBJ2-1

CDR3 DNA: TGTGCCACCAGCAGAGGCGGGGGGGCTGGGGCCAACGTCCTGACTTTC
CDR3 protein: CATSRGGGAGANVLTF
D gene: TRBD2
V gene: TRBV15
clone size: .
J gene: TRBJ2-6

CDR3 DNA: TGTGCCTGGGGGAGTACCACTAGCTCCTACAATGAGCAGTTCTTC
CDR3 protein: CAWGSTTSSYNEQFF
D gene: .
V gene: TRBV30
clone size: .
J gene: TRBJ2-1

CDR3 DNA: TGCAGCGTACTGGGGGCAGGGGTTGAAGAGACCCAGTACTTC
CDR3 protein: CSVLGAGVEETQYF
D gene: .
V gene: TRBV29-1
clone size: .
J gene: TRBJ2-5

CDR3 DNA: TGTGCCAGCAGCCAAGAACCGAGGGGGGGCGGCACCGGGGAGCTGTTTTTT
CDR3 protein: CASSQEPRGGGTGELFF
D gene: .
V gene: TRBV4-2
clone size: once
J gene: TRBJ2-2

CDR3 DNA: TGTGCCATCAGTGAGTCGACAGGATCTTATGGCTACACCTTC
CDR3 protein: CAISESTGSYGYTF
D gene: .
V gene: TRBV10-3
clone size: .
J gene: TRBJ1-2

CDR3 DNA: TGTGCCAGCAGCTTCTCCAGGTTCCAGACCCAGTACTTC
CDR3 protein: CASSFSRFQTQYF
D gene: .
V gene: TRBV5-6
clone size: .
J gene: TRBJ2-5

CDR3 DNA: TGTGCCAGCAGCCAAGGAGGGTTACGCTACACCTTC
CDR3 protein: CASSQGGLRYTF
D gene: .
V gene: TRBV4-2
clone size: .
J gene: TRBJ1-2

CDR3 DNA: TGTGCCAGCAGCTTGGTCAGCTACGAGCAGTACTTC
CDR3 protein: CASSLVSYEQYF
D gene: .
V gene: TRBV5-5
clone size: .
J gene: TRBJ2-7

CDR3 DNA: TGTGCCAGCAGTGTCTCGGGGTTTGGTGAAAAACTGTTTTTT
CDR3 protein: CASSVSGFGEKLFF
D gene: .
V gene: TRBV2
clone size: .
J gene: TRBJ1-4

CDR3 DNA: TGTGCCAGCAGCTACTCAGGAAACTTCTATGGCTACACCTTC
CDR3 protein: CASSYSGNFYGYTF
D gene: .
V gene: TRBV5-4
clone size: .
J gene: TRBJ1-2

CDR3 DNA: TGTGCCAGCAGCCGCGGGGGGTCTTACAATGAGCAGTTCTTC
CDR3 protein: CASSRGGSYNEQFF
D gene: TRBD2
V gene: TRBV11-2
clone size: .
J gene: TRBJ2-1

CDR3 DNA: TGTGCCAGCAGTCGTCCGACAGTTCTAGCGAACTATGGCTACACCTTC
CDR3 protein: CASSRPTVLANYGYTF
D gene: .
V gene: TRBV28
clone size: few
J gene: TRBJ1-2

CDR3 DNA: TGCAGCGTTGCTGGGGACAGGGAATCCTACGAGCAGTACTTC
CDR3 protein: CSVAGDRESYEQYF
D gene: TRBD1
V gene: TRBV29-1
clone size: .
J gene: TRBJ2-7

CDR3 DNA: TGTGCCAGCAGCCAAGAGGGCACTCAAAACAATGAGCAGTTCTTC
CDR3 protein: CASSQEGTQNNEQFF
D gene: .
V gene: TRBV4-2
clone size: .
J gene: TRBJ2-1

CDR3 DNA: TGTGCCAGTAGTGGCAGGACAGGGGGCCTGAACACTGAAGCTTTCTTT
CDR3 protein: CASSGRTGGLNTEAFF
D gene: TRBD1
V gene: TRBV19
clone size: .
J gene: TRBJ1-1

CDR3 DNA: TGTGCCTGGACCGACAGGGGAGATGAAGGACTGTTTTTT
CDR3 protein: CAWTDRGDEGLFF
D gene: TRBD1
V gene: TRBV30
clone size: once
J gene: TRBJ1-4

CDR3 DNA: TGTGCCAGCAGCTTGGACGGGATTGCACCTAACTATGGCTACACCTTC
CDR3 protein: CASSLDGIAPNYGYTF
D gene: .
V gene: TRBV5-4
clone size: .
J gene: TRBJ1-2